Below, one T cell receptor (beta chain) is given with its context. The antigen is not known. The sample comes from a study of T-cell memory formation after mild COVID-19. With constant-segment primers, 5'RACE yielded cDNA libraries of TCR alpha and TCR beta that carried sample barcodes and UMIs. Via MiXCR, TCRdb re-called the 5' RACE reads, giving one row per CDR3 protein. The table includes more than 250,000 distinct CDR3 sequences, roughly 17% detected once. Study-wide results and limits: Day 37-peaking second-wave clones had unconfirmed SARS-CoV-2 specificity. Clones shrinking between day 15 and 85 showed a balanced CD4/CD8 split, and those that grew later tilted toward CD4+. For contracting clones, CD4+ ones sat mainly in CM and EM, CD8+ in EMRA.

The TCR comes from a man younger than 35 who had mild COVID-19 (a few samples of this study predate the infection). Cell type and time point are not known. Sequences were obtained from PBMCs or a T cell subset sorted from them (not recorded which).

The CDR3 protein is CASIRDTRYGYTF. CDR3 sequence (DNA): TGTGCCAGCATCCGGGACACTCGCTATGGCTACACCTTC. The chain carries TRBV2 and TRBJ1-2, with a tentative D call TRBD1 (6 bases). Germline V gives CDR1 SNHLY, CDR2 FYNNEI. The CDR3 sequence is 13 residues long. V was pared by 7 bases and J by 4 bases, with 13 bases between.